This T cell receptor beta chain was identified during a study of shared clonotypes between healthy human individuals. Study details: CD4 naive and CD4 memory each took three plates per donor, while CD8 naive took two and CD8 memory one. Study-wide points: Among donors, sharing of clonotypes was expected to be affected by sequencing depth.

For this clone: Its target is unknown.

CDR1 SGDLS and CDR2 YYNGEE come from the germline V gene. V was shortened by 0 bases and J by 1 base, with 8 bases between the two germline ends. The CDR3 length is 15 residues. Genomic DNA from each subset was divided evenly over several immunoSEQ plates. In replicate PCRs of sorted subsets, roughly 210 ng DNA, approximately 32,000 T cell genomes, was used. TCRdb's copy holds only in-frame clones and misses some; the assay was immunoSEQ multiplex PCR. The sample carries some 2,100,000 clones, approximately 94% recorded once. CD45RO-negative cells were positively selected for CCR7, leaving out terminally differentiated effector memory CD45RA+ cells.

The source material was naive CD8+ T cells from PBMCs. The chain employs TRBV9 and TRBJ2-4; D remains unclear. The clonotype originates from a man aged 18-30 years in good health. Some clones in this sample may be carry-over from other donors' samples. CDR3 sequence: CASSVGAAAKNIQYF. CDR3 in DNA: TGTGCCAGCAGCGTAGGGGCAGCTGCCAAAAACATTCAGTACTTC.